This T cell receptor (beta chain) was profiled in a study of metastatic and nonmetastatic thyroid tumors (dated by TCRdb to the early 2020s). Notes on the research overall: Repertoires were compared across peripheral blood and tumor or nodule tissue samples from malignant and benign thyroid patients. Findings and caveats that apply to the study as a whole: In both blood and tumor samples, TCR beta diversity was reported to be significantly higher in malignant tumors than in benign nodules.

No patient had received any treatment before thyroid surgery. The study retrospectively analysed patient clinical samples collected from the early 2010s to the late 2010s using T-cell receptor beta sequencing. As concerns this clone: Its binding antigen is unknown. No base-level quality is on record; no much larger clone is a single base apart.

The library was obtained by PCR. The instrument was an Illumina HiSeq 4000. High-throughput sequencing was used to profile the CDR3 region of the TCR beta-chain in every patient. The paper's data handling went like this. A classifier to discriminate distant-metastatic papillary thyroid cancer patients was built from CDR3 differences across clinicopathological groups. Repertoire diversity was assessed with the Shannon index, and tumor-blood repertoire similarity with the Morisita-Horn index. TCRdb reprocessing: public reads trimmed at Q25 with fastp, clones called with MiXCR, in-frame beta chains kept. TCRdb, not the authors, supplied the V and J calls. The sample table records roughly 15,000 clones; roughly 24% of these occur just once. Under 8.5% of the sample rests with the top ten. The source of this sequence is a female donor with papillary thyroid cancer or a benign thyroid nodule (not recorded which). Some clones in this sample may be carry-over from other donors' samples. The sequenced sample consisted of tumor tissue.

The DNA sequence is TGTGCCAGCTCACCACTTCAAGAGGGAGGCTATGGCTACACCTTC. This encodes CASSPLQEGGYGYTF. The chain uses TRBV18 and TRBJ1-2, with the D gene not clear enough to name. As encoded in the germline V gene, CDR1 is KGHSH while CDR2 is LQKENI. The CDR3 goes from the cysteine to the phenylalanine over 15 residues. Kept here is only the CDR3 DNA, which spans 45 bases and is read in frame from base 1. Trimming removed 1 base from V and 4 bases from J, leaving 13 bases between the germline ends.